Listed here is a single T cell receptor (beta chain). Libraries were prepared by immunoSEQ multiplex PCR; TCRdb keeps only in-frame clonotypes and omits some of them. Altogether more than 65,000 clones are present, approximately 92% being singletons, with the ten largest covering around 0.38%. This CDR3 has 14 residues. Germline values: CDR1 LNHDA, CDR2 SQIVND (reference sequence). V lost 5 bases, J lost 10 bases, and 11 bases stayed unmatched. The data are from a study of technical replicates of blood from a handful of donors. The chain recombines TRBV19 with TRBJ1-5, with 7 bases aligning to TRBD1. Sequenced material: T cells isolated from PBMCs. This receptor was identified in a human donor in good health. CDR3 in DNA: TGTGCCAGTAGTTTGGACAGGTGGGAGAAACCCCAGCATTTT. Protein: CASSLDRWEKPQHF.